The text below deals with one T cell receptor (beta chain). Its antigen remains unidentified. Nothing much larger sits one base from this clone, and base qualities are not available. The collaborating institutions used their own protocols to collect whole blood in K2EDTA tubes. For TCRbeta analysis, collaborators shipped samples as frozen whole blood, isolated PBMCs, or DNA extracted from either of those sample types. This sample is drawn from a study of blood T cell repertoires in COVID-19 (dated by TCRdb to between 2020 and 2021). Some background on the complete study: The collaborator samples originated in the United States, Italy and Spain and spanned the acute and convalescent phases of COVID-19. Sample metadata almost always included a de-identified subject ID, COVID-19 status, age in years and sex. Where available, HLA class I and class II types were obtained from metadata supplied by the sample provider rather than from assay-based typing. The repertoires were released in a freely available public database meant as a resource for research on the immune response to SARS-CoV-2. The samples were drawn from the first 160 participants of the ongoing ImmuneRACE study and from some 1,300 subjects provided by 6 global collaborators. Deeply sampled blood TCRbeta repertoires from subjects exposed to, actively infected with, or recovered from COVID-19 were included in the dataset. The prospective study material was composed of cDNA or gDNA derived from T cells, B-cell-depleted T cells, or PBMCs. Broader findings and caveats from the paper: The quantity of clinical and demographic metadata differed by source and by participant and was supplied without curation.

TCRbeta CDR3 regions were amplified from genomic DNA by means of the immunoSEQ Assay, a bias-controlled multiplex PCR. The original methods were these. The number of nucleated cells in each sample was estimated by amplification of reference gene primers within the assay. Sequence reads were collapsed and filtered to measure the absolute abundance of every unique TCRbeta CDR3 rearrangement. For each sample, productive Simpson clonality was calculated by taking the square root of Simpson's diversity index across productive rearrangements. Not all clones reach the TCRdb copy of this immuneACCESS table, which keeps in-frame sequences only. Checked studies attribute under half of the gap to unresolved V genes and leave the rest unexplained. Clone size and V and J calls were adopted from that table, with D and trimming inferred from the DNA. The sample includes 200,000 to 300,000 clones, with over 75% observed a single time. Of the sample, around 7.8% falls within the top ten clones.

The CDR3 sequence holds 18 residues, the cysteine and phenylalanine included. This entry keeps only the CDR3 DNA: 54 bases, framed from base 1. Trimming takes 5 bases off V and 1 base off J; junction bases not matched to a gene: 7. The germline V gene supplies CDR1 SGHAT and CDR2 FQNNGV. The source material was peripheral blood. The chain is assembled from TRBV11-2 and TRBJ2-5, and TRBD2 matches 16 of the central bases. The sequence derives from a human donor in a cohort sampled during active COVID-19. The CDR3 reads as follows: CASSPSGLAGGSQETQYF. The nucleotide sequence reads as follows: TGTGCCAGCAGCCCGTCGGGACTAGCGGGGGGGTCCCAAGAGACCCAGTACTTC. With all but the CDR3 taken from the reference TRBV11-2 and TRBJ2-5 genes, the full variable domain is: EAGVAQSPRYKIIEKRQSVAFWCNPISGHATLYWYQQILGQGPKLLIQFQNNGVVDDSQLPKDRFSAERLKGVDSTLKIQPAKLEDSAVYLCASSPSGLAGGSQETQYFGPGTRLLVL.